The next 24 T cell receptor beta chains were all read from a single sample in a study of Tregs in tolerant kidney transplant recipients. Using immunoSEQ multiplex PCR, the repertoire was profiled, and TCRdb retains in-frame clones only, with some absent. The repertoire holds fewer than 150,000 clones, with about 90% as singletons. Sequencing was carried out using CD4+ T cells from blood. The receptors were gathered from a human donor in good health.

CDR3 residues: CASSLAPLTGGRTSGGADTQYF. As DNA, the CDR3 is TGTGCCAGCAGCTTAGCCCCGCTGACAGGGGGCAGGACTAGCGGGGGGGCGGATACGCAGTATTTT. The chain employs TRBV7-6 and TRBJ2-3, with 15 nucleotides matching TRBD2. There are 22 residues in the CDR3. Germline CDR1 and CDR2: SGHVS and FNYEAQ. The ends lost 0 bases at V and 6 bases at J; junction bases unmatched: 19. Complete variable domain (other parts from reference TRBV7-6 and TRBJ2-3): GAGVSQSPRYKVTKRGQDVALRCDPISGHVSLYWYRQALGQGPEFLTYFNYEAQQDKSGLPNDRFSAERPEGSISTLTIQRTEQRDSAMYRCASSLAPLTGGRTSGGADTQYFGPGTRLTVL.

The chain joins TRBV15 to TRBJ1-5; unclear D gene. Germline-derived CDR1 and CDR2 are LNHNV and YYDKDF (reference sequence). The CDR3 consists of 16 residues. V was shortened by 2 bases and J by 4 bases, with 15 bases between the two germline ends. The CDR3 DNA reads as TGTGCCACCAGCAGACCTAGCGCAGGTTTTAATCAGCCCCAGCATTTT. This translates into CATSRPSAGFNQPQHF.

This sequence joins TRBV6-6 and TRBJ2-5, with 7 bases that match TRBD1. The CDR3 consists of 14 residues. Germline-derived CDR1 and CDR2 are MNHNY and SVGAGI (reference sequence). Germline trimming cut 5 bases from V and 3 bases from J; bases unmatched to any gene: 6. CDR3 DNA: TGTGCCAGCAGTAGACAGGGCCTCGAAGAGACCCAGTACTTC. It yields the protein CASSRQGLEETQYF.

This chain uses TRBV11-2 with TRBJ2-2; no reliable D call. V shed 6 bases and J shed 0 bases, with 2 bases lying between them. Germline assignment: CDR1 SGHAT and CDR2 FQNNGV. The CDR3 totals 12 residues. CDR3 sequence reads: CASRANTGELFF. The CDR3 region has the DNA TGTGCCAGCAGAGCGAACACCGGGGAGCTGTTTTTT.

The rearrangement uses TRBV6-4 and TRBJ2-3; D gene unclear. This CDR3 has 14 residues. The germline CDR1 and CDR2 sequences are MRHNA and SNTAGT. Trimming pared 6 bases from V and 0 bases from J, leaving 10 bases between. The CDR3 nucleotides read TGTGCCAGCAGAGAGCAACGGAGCACAGATACGCAGTATTTT. It translates to CASREQRSTDTQYF.

This clone was observed a few times. The chain is built from TRBV19 and TRBJ1-5; D is perhaps TRBD1 (5 bases). Trimming removed 5 bases from V and 0 bases from J, with 17 bases in between. This CDR3 region has 17 residues. Germline-derived CDR1 and CDR2 are LNHDA and SQIVND (reference sequence). CDR3: CASSRMTAVSSNQPQHF. Here the CDR3 DNA reads TGTGCCAGTAGTCGAATGACAGCCGTGTCTAGCAATCAGCCCCAGCATTTT.

The gene calls are TRBV5-1 and TRBJ1-2; D not resolved. Trimming took off 0 bases at V and 5 bases at J, with 8 bases between the two ends. Looked up from germline, CDR1 is SGHRS and CDR2 is YFSETQ. The CDR3 is 13 amino acids. As DNA, the CDR3 is TGCGCCAGCAGCTTGGAATCGTTTTATGGCTACACCTTC. Translation: CASSLESFYGYTF. Based on the CDR3 plus reference TRBV5-1 and TRBJ1-2, the full variable domain is KAGVTQTPRYLIKTRGQQVTLSCSPISGHRSVSWYQQTPGQGLQFLFEYFSETQRNKGNFPGRFSGRQFSNSRSEMNVSTLELGDSALYLCASSLESFYGYTFGSGTRLTVV.

V and J are TRBV28 and TRBJ1-3; D not certain. Between the trimmed V and J ends, which lost 1 base and 3 bases, there was a span of 10 bases. Germline CDR1 reads MDHEN; CDR2 reads SYDVKM. The length of the CDR3 is 15 residues. This chain's CDR3 is CASSLLAGIGNTIYF. In nucleotides, the CDR3 is TGTGCCAGCAGTTTATTGGCAGGCATTGGAAACACCATATATTTT.

The rearrangement uses TRBV18 and TRBJ1-1, with 9 bases fitting TRBD1. Per the germline V gene, CDR1 is KGHSH and CDR2 is LQKENI. J was trimmed by 3 bases and V by 3 bases; bases with no gene match: 11. The CDR3 extends over 17 amino acids. The CDR3 DNA follows: TGTGCCAGCTCACCGGACAGGGGTGGATCCCTCTACACTGAAGCTTTCTTT. This translates into CASSPDRGGSLYTEAFF.

There are a few counts of this clone. The rearrangement uses TRBV7-3 and TRBJ2-3; 10 bases agree with TRBD2. The germline V gene has CDR1 SGHTA and CDR2 FQGTGA. The CDR3 consists of 16 residues. Losses at the gene ends were 2 bases for V and 6 bases for J; bases not matched to a gene: 8. CDR3 coding DNA: TGTGCCAGCAGCTTATCGCGGACTAGCGGTTTGGATACGCAGTATTTT. It yields the protein CASSLSRTSGLDTQYF. The whole variable domain, filled in from reference TRBV7-3 and TRBJ2-3, reads GAGVSQTPSNKVTEKGKYVELRCDPISGHTALYWYRQSLGQGPEFLIYFQGTGAADDSGLPNDRFFAVRPEGSVSTLKIQRTERGDSAVYLCASSLSRTSGLDTQYFGPGTRLTVL.

V is TRBV2 and J is TRBJ1-1; TRBD1 matches at 7 bases. The CDR3 totals 13 residues. Germline CDR1 is SNHLY and CDR2 is FYNNEI. The V and J ends lost 6 bases and 7 bases, in that order; junction bases with no gene match: 8. In DNA form, the CDR3 reads TGTGCCAGCAGCCCTTACAGGGGTATTGAAGCTTTCTTT. This encodes CASSPYRGIEAFF.

This chain uses TRBV7-9 with TRBJ2-5; D may correspond to TRBD1 or TRBD2 (5 bases each). The CDR3 sequence is 14 residues long. Looked up from germline, CDR1 is SEHNR and CDR2 is FQNEAQ (reference sequence). Trimming shortened V by 2 bases and J by 5 bases, and 12 bases separated the two germline ends. The CDR3 loop reads CASSLMVEGETQYF. The CDR3 DNA follows: TGTGCCAGCAGCTTAATGGTAGAGGGGGAGACCCAGTACTTC.

This rearrangement joins TRBV18 to TRBJ2-1; TRBD1 agrees at 11 bases. The CDR3 is made up of 15 amino acids. CDR1 is KGHSH, CDR2 LQKENI, per germline. V was clipped by 3 bases and J by 12 bases; unmatched bases: 10. CDR3 region: CASSPGQGASPGQFF. The DNA of the CDR3 is TGTGCCAGCTCACCTGGACAGGGGGCATCTCCTGGGCAGTTCTTC.

The V and J genes are TRBV11-3 and TRBJ2-5; 10 bases agree with TRBD1. The V and J ends lost 5 bases and 3 bases, in that order; junction bases with no gene match: 6. The CDR3 spans 15 residues. The V gene's germline CDR1 is SGHNT and CDR2 YENEEA. As DNA, the CDR3 is TGTGCCAGCAGCCCCCGGGACAGGGGAGAAGAGACCCAGTACTTC. The encoded protein is CASSPRDRGEETQYF.

The chain is built from TRBV4-2 and TRBJ2-7; the match to TRBD2 covers 8 bases. Looked up from germline, CDR1 is LGHNA and CDR2 is YNFKEQ. The CDR3 consists of 16 residues. Trimming removed 5 bases from V and 2 bases from J; junction bases left unmatched: 11. The DNA of the CDR3 is TGTGCCAGCAGCTTGGGGGCGGGAGGAACAACCTACGAGCAGTACTTC. This sequence encodes CASSLGAGGTTYEQYF.

A single count supports this clone. The rearrangement joins TRBV30 to TRBJ1-6; D is unresolved. Trimming took off 4 bases at V and 5 bases at J, with 12 bases between the two ends. Germline assignment: CDR1 GTSNPN and CDR2 SVGIG (reference sequence). The CDR3 is 14 residues long. CDR3 sequence reads: CAWKTGNHNSPLHF. As DNA, the CDR3 is TGTGCCTGGAAAACCGGGAACCATAATTCACCCCTCCACTTT.

As DNA, the CDR3 is TGCGCCAGATCGGAGGGGGAGCAGTTCTTC. Translating it yields CARSEGEQFF. J is TRBJ2-1 and V is TRBV10-1; D is perhaps TRBD2 (6 bases). The V gene lost 9 bases and the J gene lost 10 bases, with 10 bases spanning the gap. The CDR3 covers 10 residues. Germline CDR1 reads WNHNN; CDR2 reads SYGVQD (reference sequence).

This clone was seen only once. V and J are TRBV7-6 and TRBJ1-4; D possibly corresponds to TRBD1 (6 bases). CDR1 and CDR2 from the germline V gene are SGHVS and FNYEAQ. Trimming pared 5 bases from V and 7 bases from J, leaving 20 bases between. There are 16 residues in the CDR3. Here the CDR3 reads CASSPGWRGGSEKLFF. The DNA of the CDR3 is TGTGCCAGCAGCCCAGGGTGGAGGGGGGGCAGTGAAAAACTGTTTTTT. Looking up the rest from reference TRBV7-6 and TRBJ1-4 gives the full variable domain: GAGVSQSPRYKVTKRGQDVALRCDPISGHVSLYWYRQALGQGPEFLTYFNYEAQQDKSGLPNDRFSAERPEGSISTLTIQRTEQRDSAMYRCASSPGWRGGSEKLFFGSGTQLSVL.

The V call is TRBV30, the J call TRBJ1-5, with 7 bases aligning to TRBD1. Per the germline V gene, CDR1 is GTSNPN and CDR2 is SVGIG (reference sequence). The J segment lost 2 bases and the V segment lost 5 bases, leaving 6 bases of the junction unmatched. The CDR3 runs to 14 residues. CDR3 residues: CAWAGGRGNQPQHF. Written as DNA, the CDR3 is TGTGCCTGGGCAGGGGGGCGAGGCAATCAGCCCCAGCATTTT.

This chain connects TRBV5-4 to TRBJ2-3; D unresolved. Germline V gives CDR1 SGHNT, CDR2 YYREEE (reference sequence). With 2 bases removed from V and 4 bases from J, the gap between germline ends came to 8 bases. CDR3 length: 13 residues. CDR3 sequence (DNA): TGTGCCAGCAGCTTACCCCGTTCAGATACGCAGTATTTT. This encodes CASSLPRSDTQYF.

The DNA of the CDR3 is TGTGCCAGTAGTAATCAGGGGGGGACAGCGGACGAGCAGTACTTC. Amino acid sequence: CASSNQGGTADEQYF. The chain is built from TRBV19 and TRBJ2-7; D might be TRBD1 or TRBD2, each matching 7 bases. This CDR3 region has 15 residues. The V end lost 4 bases, the J end lost 5 bases, and 18 bases lay between the germline ends. CDR1 is LNHDA, CDR2 SQIVND, per germline (reference sequence).

The rearrangement uses TRBV11-2 and TRBJ2-1; 8 nucleotides match TRBD2. The CDR3 has 17 residues. Germline CDR1 SGHAT, CDR2 FQNNGV. Losses at the gene ends were 5 bases for V and 6 bases for J; bases not matched to a gene: 15. CDR3 nucleotides: TGTGCCAGCAGCCCTCTATCCCCCGGGAGGGCCAGCAATGAGCAGTTCTTC. Its translation is CASSPLSPGRASNEQFF.

The chain links TRBV2 to TRBJ2-3, with TRBD2 as a possible D gene (5 bases). Germline assignment: CDR1 SNHLY and CDR2 FYNNEI. Trimming removed 6 bases from V and 3 bases from J, with 16 bases in between. CDR3 length: 15 amino acids. The CDR3, as DNA: TGTGCCAGCAGCCCGGACGGGGAGATGACAGATACGCAGTATTTT. It encodes CASSPDGEMTDTQYF.

In this sample, this clone turned up a few times. CDR3 sequence reads: CASSIGQGGQPQHF. The CDR3 nucleotides read TGTGCCAGTAGTATTGGACAGGGGGGTCAGCCCCAGCATTTT. V is TRBV19 and J is TRBJ1-5; 10 positions agree with TRBD1. Germline assignment: CDR1 LNHDA and CDR2 SQIVND (reference sequence). The CDR3 extends over 14 amino acids. With V trimmed by 3 bases and J by 6 bases, 2 bases remained unmatched. Combining the CDR3 with reference TRBV19 and TRBJ1-5 gives the whole variable domain DGGITQSPKYLFRKEGQNVTLSCEQNLNHDAMYWYRQDPGQGLRLIYYSQIVNDFQKGDIAEGYSVSREKKESFPLTVTSAQKNPTAFYLCASSIGQGGQPQHFGDGTRLSIL.